This TCR beta chain is from a study of T cells in Graves' hyperthyroidism and ophthalmopathy. This clonotype was found a few times. TCR beta CDR3 regions were amplified from RNA. HTBI primers were the set used in a first-round RT-PCR of the TCR CDR3. A single record per CDR3 protein comes from TCRdb applying MiXCR to the multiplex PCR reads. The table records 350,000 to 400,000 distinct CDR3 sequences, more than 12% of them present only once. The source material was blood. This TCR came from a woman aged 25 to 39 with Graves' hyperthyroidism.

The CDR3 sequence: CASSPGGQINTEAFF. The CDR3 DNA reads as TGTGCCAGCAGCCCCGGTGGACAGATTAACACTGAAGCTTTCTTT. The rearrangement links TRBV27 to TRBJ1-1; maybe TRBD1 (6 bases). The CDR3 loop spans 15 amino acids. CDR1 MNHEY and CDR2 SMNVEV come from the germline V gene (reference sequence). Trimming took 6 bases from V and 2 from J, leaving 16 bases between them.